Listed below are T cell receptor beta chains from one sample, sequenced in a study of T-cell memory formation after mild COVID-19. TCRdb re-derived calls from the 5' RACE reads in MiXCR, one entry per CDR3 protein. Among more than 350,000 distinct CDR3 sequences, approximately 21% were seen once, and the ten largest hold roughly an eighth. Sequenced material: PBMCs or a T cell subset sorted from them (not recorded which). The origin of the receptors is an adult woman who had mild COVID-19 (a few samples of this study predate the infection). Cell type and time point are not known. CDR3s include the opening cysteine and the closing phenylalanine or tryptophan. The D gene is left open where the match is weak. Size tells how often a clone was seen (once, few, many) or the class of an expanded clone, and some rows leave it out.

D: TRBD2; J: TRBJ2-2; size: -; V: TRBV27; CDR3: CASKRGSGTSDTGELFF; DNA: TGTGCCAGCAAACGAGGCAGCGGGACGTCGGACACCGGGGAGCTGTTTTTT
D: -; J: TRBJ2-3; size: -; V: TRBV5-4; CDR3: CASSSQGRLDTQYF; DNA: TGTGCCAGCAGCTCACAGGGGAGGCTAGATACGCAGTATTTT
D: -; J: TRBJ2-3; size: -; V: TRBV29-1; CDR3: CSVEERVGSDTQYF; DNA: TGCAGCGTTGAAGAGCGGGTTGGCTCAGATACGCAGTATTTT
D: -; J: TRBJ1-5; size: -; V: TRBV30; CDR3: CAWSEKGVLGQPQHF; DNA: TGTGCCTGGAGTGAGAAGGGGGTCTTGGGTCAGCCCCAGCATTTT
D: -; J: TRBJ2-5; size: many; V: TRBV7-9; CDR3: CASSPEGGETQYF; DNA: TGTGCCAGCAGCCCCGAAGGGGGGGAGACCCAGTACTTC
D: TRBD1; J: TRBJ2-1; size: -; V: TRBV7-2; CDR3: CASSGRQGIGEQFF; DNA: TGTGCCAGCAGCGGAAGACAGGGTATCGGTGAGCAGTTCTTC
D: TRBD1; J: TRBJ1-2; size: few; V: TRBV20-1; CDR3: CSATVTDRVGGYTF; DNA: TGCAGTGCGACCGTGACGGACAGGGTGGGAGGCTACACCTTC
D: -; J: TRBJ1-1; size: -; V: TRBV5-5; CDR3: CASSFTGSYEAFF; DNA: TGTGCCAGCAGCTTCACGGGGAGTTATGAAGCTTTCTTT
D: TRBD2; J: TRBJ2-1; size: -; V: TRBV20-1; CDR3: CSTGTSGFYLRDEQFF; DNA: TGCAGTACCGGGACTAGCGGGTTTTATCTGAGGGATGAGCAGTTCTTC
D: -; J: TRBJ1-4; size: -; V: TRBV4-3; CDR3: CASSQDHLGRGKLFF; DNA: TGCGCCAGCAGCCAAGATCATCTCGGGAGGGGAAAACTGTTTTTT
D: -; J: TRBJ2-1; size: -; V: TRBV30; CDR3: CAWRARRARLDNEQFF; DNA: TGTGCCTGGCGGGCCCGACGGGCGAGGTTGGACAATGAGCAGTTCTTC
D: TRBD2; J: TRBJ2-3; size: few; V: TRBV7-9; CDR3: CASSLLAGRGDTQYF; DNA: TGTGCCAGCAGCTTACTAGCGGGGAGGGGAGATACGCAGTATTTT
D: TRBD1; J: TRBJ2-1; size: -; V: TRBV5-1; CDR3: CASSTPGTGVNEQFF; DNA: TGCGCCAGCAGCACTCCCGGGACAGGAGTAAATGAGCAGTTCTTC
D: -; J: TRBJ1-2; size: -; V: TRBV20-1; CDR3: CSARDRDGYGYTF; DNA: TGCAGTGCTAGAGATCGGGACGGATATGGCTACACCTTC
D: -; J: TRBJ2-1; size: -; V: TRBV28; CDR3: CASSHRVEGSYNEQFF; DNA: TGTGCCAGCAGTCACAGGGTAGAGGGCTCCTACAATGAGCAGTTCTTC
D: TRBD1; J: TRBJ1-6; size: few; V: TRBV20-1; CDR3: CSAFLPGQGGSPLHF; DNA: TGCAGTGCTTTTCTTCCGGGACAGGGGGGTTCACCCCTCCACTTT
D: -; J: TRBJ2-7; size: few; V: TRBV12-3/TRBV12-4; CDR3: CASSFGQPYEQYF; DNA: TGTGCCAGCAGTTTTGGGCAGCCCTACGAGCAGTACTTC
D: -; J: TRBJ2-3; size: -; V: TRBV24-1; CDR3: CATRSTGTDTQYF; DNA: TGTGCCACAAGATCCACGGGAACAGATACGCAGTATTTT
D: -; J: TRBJ2-1; size: -; V: TRBV27; CDR3: CASSFTGGEQFF; DNA: TGTGCCAGCAGTTTTACTGGGGGAGAGCAGTTCTTC
D: -; J: TRBJ2-7; size: few; V: TRBV19; CDR3: CASSRGATGTYEQYF; DNA: TGTGCCAGTAGTAGAGGGGCGACAGGCACGTACGAGCAGTACTTC
D: -; J: TRBJ1-1; size: -; V: TRBV9; CDR3: CASSVGIGTSNTEAFF; DNA: TGTGCCAGCAGCGTAGGGATCGGGACATCGAACACTGAAGCTTTCTTT
D: TRBD2; J: TRBJ2-7; size: -; V: TRBV5-4; CDR3: CASSLGGRDEQYF; DNA: TGTGCCAGCAGCTTGGGAGGGAGGGACGAGCAGTACTTC
D: -; J: TRBJ2-7; size: -; V: TRBV9; CDR3: CASSIGGKDYEQYF; DNA: TGTGCCAGCAGCATAGGCGGGAAAGACTACGAGCAGTACTTC
D: -; J: TRBJ2-5; size: few; V: TRBV7-8; CDR3: CASSARGLGETQYF; DNA: TGTGCCAGCAGCGCCAGGGGCCTCGGGGAGACCCAGTACTTC
D: -; J: TRBJ1-1; size: -; V: TRBV20-1; CDR3: CSARGARTEAFF; DNA: TGCAGTGCAAGGGGGGCCAGAACTGAAGCTTTCTTT
D: TRBD1; J: TRBJ2-3; size: few; V: TRBV14; CDR3: CASSPTDRRLTDTQYF; DNA: TGTGCCAGCAGCCCGACGGACAGGCGATTAACAGATACGCAGTATTTT